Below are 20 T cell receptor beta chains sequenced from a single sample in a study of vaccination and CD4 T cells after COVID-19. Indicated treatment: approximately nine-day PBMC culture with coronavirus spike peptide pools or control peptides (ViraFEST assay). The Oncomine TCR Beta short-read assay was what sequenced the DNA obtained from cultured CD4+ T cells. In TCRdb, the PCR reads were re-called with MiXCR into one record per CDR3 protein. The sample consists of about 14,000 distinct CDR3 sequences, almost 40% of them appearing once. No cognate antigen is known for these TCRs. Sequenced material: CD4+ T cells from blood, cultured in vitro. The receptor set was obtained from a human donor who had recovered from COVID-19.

CDR3 loop: CASSLAWGNTEAFF. The CDR3 nucleotides read TGTGCCAGCAGTTTGGCCTGGGGGAACACTGAAGCTTTCTTT. The rearrangement links TRBV6-2 or TRBV6-3 to TRBJ1-1, with D unresolved. V was trimmed by 4 bases and J by 1 base, leaving 10 bases between them. There are 14 residues in the CDR3. The germline V gene encodes CDR1 MNHEY and CDR2 SVGEGT.

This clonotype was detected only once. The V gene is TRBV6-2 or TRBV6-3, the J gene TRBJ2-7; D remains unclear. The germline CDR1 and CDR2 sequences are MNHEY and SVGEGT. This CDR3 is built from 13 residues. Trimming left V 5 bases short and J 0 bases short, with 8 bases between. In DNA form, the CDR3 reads TGTGCCAGCAGTGTAACAAGCTCCTACGAGCAGTACTTC. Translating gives CASSVTSSYEQYF.

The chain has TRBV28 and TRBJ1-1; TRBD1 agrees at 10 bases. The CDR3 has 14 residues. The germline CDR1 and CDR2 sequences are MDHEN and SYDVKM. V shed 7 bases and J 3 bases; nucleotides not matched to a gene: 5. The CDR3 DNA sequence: TGTGCCAGCAACCCAGGACAGGGGGACACTGAAGCTTTCTTT. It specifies CASNPGQGDTEAFF.

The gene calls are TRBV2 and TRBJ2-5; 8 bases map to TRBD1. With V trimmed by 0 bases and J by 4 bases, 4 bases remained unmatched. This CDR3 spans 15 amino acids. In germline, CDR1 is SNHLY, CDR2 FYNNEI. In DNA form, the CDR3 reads TGTGCCAGCAGTGAAGCAACAACAGGGGGAGAGACCCAGTACTTC. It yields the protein CASSEATTGGETQYF.

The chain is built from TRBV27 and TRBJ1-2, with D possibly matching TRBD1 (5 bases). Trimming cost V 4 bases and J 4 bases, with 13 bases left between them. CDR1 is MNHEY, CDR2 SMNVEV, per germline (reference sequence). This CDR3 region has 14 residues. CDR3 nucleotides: TGTGCCAGCAGTTCGGGGCAGGGAAGCTATGGCTACACCTTC. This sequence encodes CASSSGQGSYGYTF.

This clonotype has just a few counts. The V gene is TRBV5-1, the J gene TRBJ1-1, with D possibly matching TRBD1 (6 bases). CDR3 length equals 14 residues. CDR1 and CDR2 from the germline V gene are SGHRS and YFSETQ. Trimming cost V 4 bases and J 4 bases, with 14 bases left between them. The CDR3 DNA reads TGCGCCAGCAGCCCGGGAAACAGGGCCACTGAAGCTTTCTTT. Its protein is CASSPGNRATEAFF.

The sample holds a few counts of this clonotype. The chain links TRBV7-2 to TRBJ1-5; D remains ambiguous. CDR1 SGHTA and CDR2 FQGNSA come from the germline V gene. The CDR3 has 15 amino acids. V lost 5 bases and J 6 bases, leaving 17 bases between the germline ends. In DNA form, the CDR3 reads TGTGCCAGCAGCCGAGACTGGGAAGTAGGTCAGCCCCAGCATTTT. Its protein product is CASSRDWEVGQPQHF.

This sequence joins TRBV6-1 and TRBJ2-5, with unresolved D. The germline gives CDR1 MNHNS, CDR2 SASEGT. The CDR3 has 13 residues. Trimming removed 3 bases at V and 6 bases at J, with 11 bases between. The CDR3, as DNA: TGTGCCAGCAGTGAGGGGAACCTGCAGACCCAGTACTTC. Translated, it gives CASSEGNLQTQYF.

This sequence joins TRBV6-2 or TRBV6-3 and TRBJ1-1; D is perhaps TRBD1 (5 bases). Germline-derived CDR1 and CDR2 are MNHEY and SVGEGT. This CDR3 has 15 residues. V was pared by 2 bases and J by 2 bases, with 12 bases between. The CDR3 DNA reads TGTGCCAGCAGTTACACCCAGGGATTTAACACTGAAGCTTTCTTT. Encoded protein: CASSYTQGFNTEAFF.

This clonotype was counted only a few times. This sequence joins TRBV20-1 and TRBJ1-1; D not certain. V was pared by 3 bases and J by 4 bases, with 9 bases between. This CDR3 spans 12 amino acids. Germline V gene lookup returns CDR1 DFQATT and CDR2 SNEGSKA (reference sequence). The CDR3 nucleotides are TGCAGTGCTAGGGAGGGTAGCACTGAAGCTTTCTTT. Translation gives CSAREGSTEAFF.

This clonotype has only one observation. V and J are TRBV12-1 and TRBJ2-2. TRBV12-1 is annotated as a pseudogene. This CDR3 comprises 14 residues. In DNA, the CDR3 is TGTGCCAGCAGCTTTCTCCAGCGCACCGGGGAGCTGTTTTTT. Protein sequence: CASSFLQRTGELFF.

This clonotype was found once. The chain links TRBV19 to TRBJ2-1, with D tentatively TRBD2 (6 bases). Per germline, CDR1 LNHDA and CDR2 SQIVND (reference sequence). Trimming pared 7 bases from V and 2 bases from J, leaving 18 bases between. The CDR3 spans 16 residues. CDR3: CASKAPGLGTYNEQFF. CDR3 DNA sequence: TGTGCCAGTAAGGCACCGGGACTGGGCACCTACAATGAGCAGTTCTTC.

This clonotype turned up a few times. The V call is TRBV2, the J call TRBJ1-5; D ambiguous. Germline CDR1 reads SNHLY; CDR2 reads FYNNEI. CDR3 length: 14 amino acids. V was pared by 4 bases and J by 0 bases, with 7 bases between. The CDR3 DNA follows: TGTGCCAGCAGTGGAGCTAATAGCAATCAGCCCCAGCATTTT. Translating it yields CASSGANSNQPQHF.

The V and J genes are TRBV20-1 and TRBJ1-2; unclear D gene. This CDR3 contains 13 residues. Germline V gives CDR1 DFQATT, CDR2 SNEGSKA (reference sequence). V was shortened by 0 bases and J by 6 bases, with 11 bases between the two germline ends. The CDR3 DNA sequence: TGCAGTGCTAGAGATCCGCGTCCCCATGGCTACACCTTC. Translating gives CSARDPRPHGYTF.

Written as DNA, the CDR3 is TGTGCCAGCGCATACGGGACTAGCGGGAGGACCTACAATGAGCAGTTCTTC. The encoded protein is CASAYGTSGRTYNEQFF. The chain carries TRBV7-9 and TRBJ2-1; 15 bases align to TRBD2. Unmatched junction bases numbered 7, after V lost 8 bases and J lost 2 bases. The germline V gene has CDR1 SEHNR and CDR2 FQNEAQ (reference sequence). This CDR3 comprises 17 residues.

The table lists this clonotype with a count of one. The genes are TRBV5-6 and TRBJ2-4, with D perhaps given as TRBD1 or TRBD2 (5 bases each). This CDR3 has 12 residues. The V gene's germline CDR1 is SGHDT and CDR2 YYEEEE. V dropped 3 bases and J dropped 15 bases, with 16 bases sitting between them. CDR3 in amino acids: CASSSDTRRMYF. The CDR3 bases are TGTGCCAGCAGCTCGGACACTCGGAGGATGTACTTC.

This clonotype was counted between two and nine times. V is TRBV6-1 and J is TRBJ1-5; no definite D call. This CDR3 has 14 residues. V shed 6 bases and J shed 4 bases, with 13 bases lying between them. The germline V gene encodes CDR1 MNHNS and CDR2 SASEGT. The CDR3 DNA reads TGTGCCAGCAGCTTCATGACGGCAAATCAGCCCCAGCATTTT. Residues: CASSFMTANQPQHF.

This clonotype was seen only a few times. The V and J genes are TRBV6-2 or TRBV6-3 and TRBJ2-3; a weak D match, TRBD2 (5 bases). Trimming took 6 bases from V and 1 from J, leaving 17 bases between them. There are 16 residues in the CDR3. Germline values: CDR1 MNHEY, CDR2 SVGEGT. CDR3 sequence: CASSPSQAGGTDTQYF. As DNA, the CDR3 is TGTGCCAGCAGCCCCAGTCAGGCGGGTGGCACAGATACGCAGTATTTT.

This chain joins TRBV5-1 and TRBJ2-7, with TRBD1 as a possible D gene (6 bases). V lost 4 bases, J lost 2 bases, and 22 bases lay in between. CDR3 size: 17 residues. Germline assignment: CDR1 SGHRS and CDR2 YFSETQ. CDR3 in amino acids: CASSLLWARDTAYEQYF. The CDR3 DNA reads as TGCGCCAGCAGCCTCCTGTGGGCCCGGGACACTGCCTACGAGCAGTACTTC.

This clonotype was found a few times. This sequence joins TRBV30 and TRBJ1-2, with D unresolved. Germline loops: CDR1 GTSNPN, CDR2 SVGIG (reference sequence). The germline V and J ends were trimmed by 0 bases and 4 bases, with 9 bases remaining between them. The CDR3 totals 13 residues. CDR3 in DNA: TGTGCCTGGAGTGTACCTGGTCCCTATGGCTACACCTTC. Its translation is CAWSVPGPYGYTF.